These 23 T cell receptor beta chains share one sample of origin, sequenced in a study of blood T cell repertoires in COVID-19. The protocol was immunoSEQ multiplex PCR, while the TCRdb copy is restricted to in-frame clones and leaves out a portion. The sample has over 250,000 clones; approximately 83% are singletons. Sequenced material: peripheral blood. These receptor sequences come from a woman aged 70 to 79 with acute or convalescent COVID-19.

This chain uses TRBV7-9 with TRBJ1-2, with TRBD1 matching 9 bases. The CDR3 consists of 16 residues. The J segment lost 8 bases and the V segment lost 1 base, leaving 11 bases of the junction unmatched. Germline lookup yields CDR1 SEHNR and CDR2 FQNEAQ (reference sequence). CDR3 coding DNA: TGTGCCAGCAGCTTAGGACAGGGGGTTGACTTTTGGGGCTACACCTTC. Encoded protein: CASSLGQGVDFWGYTF. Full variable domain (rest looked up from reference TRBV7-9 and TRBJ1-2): DTGVSQNPRHKITKRGQNVTFRCDPISEHNRLYWYRQTLGQGPEFLTYFQNEAQLEKSRLLSDRFSAERPKGSFSTLEIQRTEQGDSAMYLCASSLGQGVDFWGYTFGSGTRLTVV.

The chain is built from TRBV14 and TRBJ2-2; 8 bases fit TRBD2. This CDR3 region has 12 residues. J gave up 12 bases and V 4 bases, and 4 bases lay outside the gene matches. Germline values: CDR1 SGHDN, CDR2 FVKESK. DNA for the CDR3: TGTGCCAGCAGCCCGGGGGGGGTGAAGCTGTTTTTT. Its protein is CASSPGGVKLFF.

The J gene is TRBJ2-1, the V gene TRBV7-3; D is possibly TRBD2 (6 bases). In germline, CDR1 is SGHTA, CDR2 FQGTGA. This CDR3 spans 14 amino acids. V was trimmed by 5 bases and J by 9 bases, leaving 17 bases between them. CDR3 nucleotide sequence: TGTGCCAGCAGCCCGCTGGGGGACGGGAGTGAGCAGTTCTTC. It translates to CASSPLGDGSEQFF.

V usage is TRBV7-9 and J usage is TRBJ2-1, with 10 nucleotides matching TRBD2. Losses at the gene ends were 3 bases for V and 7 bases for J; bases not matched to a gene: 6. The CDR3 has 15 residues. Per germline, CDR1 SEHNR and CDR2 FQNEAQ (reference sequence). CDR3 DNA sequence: TGTGCCAGCAGCTTTAGCGGGGGGAGTTCAAATGAGCAGTTCTTC. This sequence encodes CASSFSGGSSNEQFF.

This chain's CDR3 is CASSYSSRWGDGYTF. The DNA for the CDR3 is TGTGCCAGCAGTTACTCGAGCCGATGGGGGGATGGCTACACCTTC. This sequence joins TRBV6-5 and TRBJ1-2; D might be TRBD1 (5 bases). There are 15 residues in the CDR3. Germline V gene lookup returns CDR1 MNHEY and CDR2 SVGAGI. Trimming cost V 0 bases and J 6 bases, with 14 bases left between them.

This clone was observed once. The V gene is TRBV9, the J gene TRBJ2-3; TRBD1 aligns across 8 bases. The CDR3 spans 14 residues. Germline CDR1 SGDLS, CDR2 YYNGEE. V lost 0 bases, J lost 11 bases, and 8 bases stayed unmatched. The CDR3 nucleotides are TGTGCCAGCAGCGTAGTAGGGGGACAGGACAGGCAGTATTTT. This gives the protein CASSVVGGQDRQYF.

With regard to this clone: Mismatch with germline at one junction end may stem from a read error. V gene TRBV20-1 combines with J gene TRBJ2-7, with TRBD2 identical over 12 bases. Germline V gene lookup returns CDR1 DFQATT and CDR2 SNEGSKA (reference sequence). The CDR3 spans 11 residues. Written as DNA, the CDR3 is TGCAGTGCTAAACTAGCGGGGGGTCTGAACTTC. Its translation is CSAKLAGGLNF.

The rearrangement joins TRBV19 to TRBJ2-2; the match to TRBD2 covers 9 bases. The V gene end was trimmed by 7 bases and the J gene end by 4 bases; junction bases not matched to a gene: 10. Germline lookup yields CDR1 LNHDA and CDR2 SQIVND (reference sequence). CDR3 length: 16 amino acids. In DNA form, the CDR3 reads TGTGCCAGTAACCCCCCCCAGCGGGGGGCCACCGGGGAGCTGTTTTTT. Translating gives CASNPPQRGATGELFF.

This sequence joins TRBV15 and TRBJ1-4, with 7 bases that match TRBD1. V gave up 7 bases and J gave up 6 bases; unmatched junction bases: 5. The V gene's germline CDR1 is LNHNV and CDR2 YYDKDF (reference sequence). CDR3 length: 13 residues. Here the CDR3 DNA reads TGTGCCACCACCGGGACAGCTCATGAAAAACTGTTTTTT. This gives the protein CATTGTAHEKLFF.

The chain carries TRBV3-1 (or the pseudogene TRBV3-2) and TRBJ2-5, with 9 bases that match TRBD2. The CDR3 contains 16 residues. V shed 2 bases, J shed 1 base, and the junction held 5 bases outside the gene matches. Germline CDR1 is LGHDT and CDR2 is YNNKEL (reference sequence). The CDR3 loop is CASSQRGGGAQETQYF. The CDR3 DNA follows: TGTGCCAGCAGCCAACGTGGCGGGGGGGCCCAAGAGACCCAGTACTTC.

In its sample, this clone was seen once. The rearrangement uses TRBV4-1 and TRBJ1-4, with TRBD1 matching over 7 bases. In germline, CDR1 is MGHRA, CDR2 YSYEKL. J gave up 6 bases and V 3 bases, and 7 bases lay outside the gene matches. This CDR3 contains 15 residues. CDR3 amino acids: CASSQYDREDEKLFF. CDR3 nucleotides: TGCGCCAGCAGCCAGTACGACAGGGAGGATGAAAAACTGTTTTTT.

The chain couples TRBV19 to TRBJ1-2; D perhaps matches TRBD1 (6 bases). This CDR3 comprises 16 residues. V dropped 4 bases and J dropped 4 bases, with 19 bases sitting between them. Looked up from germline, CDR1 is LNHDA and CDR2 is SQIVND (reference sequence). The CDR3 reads CASSTSGQKSFYGYTF. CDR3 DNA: TGTGCCAGTAGTACCTCCGGACAGAAATCTTTCTATGGCTACACCTTC.

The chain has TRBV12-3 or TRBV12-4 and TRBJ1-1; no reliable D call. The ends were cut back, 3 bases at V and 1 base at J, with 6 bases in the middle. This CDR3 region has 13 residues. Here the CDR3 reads CASSFRGNTEAFF. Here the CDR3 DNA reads TGTGCCAGCAGTTTCAGAGGGAACACTGAAGCTTTCTTT.

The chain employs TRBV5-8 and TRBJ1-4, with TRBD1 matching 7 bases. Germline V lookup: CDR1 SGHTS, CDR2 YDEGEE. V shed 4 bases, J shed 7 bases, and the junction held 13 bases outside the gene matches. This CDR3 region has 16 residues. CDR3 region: CASSLGQAVGREKLFF. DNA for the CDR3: TGTGCCAGCAGCCTCGGACAGGCCGTAGGTCGTGAAAAACTGTTTTTT.

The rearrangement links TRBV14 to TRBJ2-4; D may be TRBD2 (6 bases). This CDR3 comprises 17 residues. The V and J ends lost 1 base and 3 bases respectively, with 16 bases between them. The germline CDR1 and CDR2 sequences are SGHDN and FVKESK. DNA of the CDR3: TGTGCCAGCAGCCAAGGCCTGGAGGGCTTAGTCAAAAACATTCAGTACTTC. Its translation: CASSQGLEGLVKNIQYF. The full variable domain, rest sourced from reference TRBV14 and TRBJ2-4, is EAGVTQFPSHSVIEKGQTVTLRCDPISGHDNLYWYRRVMGKEIKFLLHFVKESKQDESGMPNNRFLAERTGGTYSTLKVQPAELEDSGVYFCASSQGLEGLVKNIQYFGAGTRLSVL.

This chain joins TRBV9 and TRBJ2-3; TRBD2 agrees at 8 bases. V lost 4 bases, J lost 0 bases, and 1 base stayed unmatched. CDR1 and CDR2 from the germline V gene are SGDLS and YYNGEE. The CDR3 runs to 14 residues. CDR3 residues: CASSSGGSTDTQYF. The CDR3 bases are TGTGCCAGCAGCTCGGGGGGGAGCACAGATACGCAGTATTTT. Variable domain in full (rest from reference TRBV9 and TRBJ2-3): DSGVTQTPKHLITATGQRVTLRCSPRSGDLSVYWYQQSLDQGLQFLIQYYNGEERAKGNILERFSAQQFPDLHSELNLSSLELGDSALYFCASSSGGSTDTQYFGPGTRLTVL.

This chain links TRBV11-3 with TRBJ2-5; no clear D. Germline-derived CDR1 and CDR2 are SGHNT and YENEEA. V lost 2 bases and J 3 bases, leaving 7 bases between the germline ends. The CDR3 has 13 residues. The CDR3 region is CASSLNSKETQYF. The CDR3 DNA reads TGTGCCAGCAGCTTAAACAGCAAAGAGACCCAGTACTTC.

The CDR3 loop reads CASSRTRGGDTQYF. The CDR3 DNA reads as TGTGCCAGCAGCCGTACCCGGGGGGGCGACACGCAGTATTTT. V is TRBV7-8 and J is TRBJ2-3, with TRBD2 identical over 8 bases. Per the germline V gene, CDR1 is SGHVS and CDR2 is FQNEAQ. CDR3 length: 14 residues. With 5 bases clipped from V and 9 bases from J, the junction kept 10 bases outside the gene matches.

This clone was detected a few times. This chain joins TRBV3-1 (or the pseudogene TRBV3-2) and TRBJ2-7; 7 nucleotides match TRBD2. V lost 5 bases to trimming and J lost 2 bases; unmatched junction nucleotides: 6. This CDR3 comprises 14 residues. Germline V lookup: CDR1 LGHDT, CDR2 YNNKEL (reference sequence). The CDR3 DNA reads TGTGCCAGCAGCGGTAGCGGGCTCGCCTACGAGCAGTACTTC. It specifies CASSGSGLAYEQYF.

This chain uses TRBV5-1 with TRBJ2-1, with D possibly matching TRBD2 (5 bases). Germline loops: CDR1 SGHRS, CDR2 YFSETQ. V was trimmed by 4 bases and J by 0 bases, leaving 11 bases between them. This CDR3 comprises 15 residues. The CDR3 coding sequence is TGCGCCAGCAGCCTAGCATCGAACTCCTACAATGAGCAGTTCTTC. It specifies CASSLASNSYNEQFF.

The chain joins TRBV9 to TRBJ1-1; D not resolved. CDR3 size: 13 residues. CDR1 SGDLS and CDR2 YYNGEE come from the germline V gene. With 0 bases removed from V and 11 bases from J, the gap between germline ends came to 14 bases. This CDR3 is CASSVDGLHAAFF. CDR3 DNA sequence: TGTGCCAGCAGCGTAGACGGTCTCCATGCCGCTTTCTTT.

As DNA, the CDR3 is TGTGCCAGCAGCTTGGGGGACAGGGGAATGGGTGGCTACACCTTC. This translates into CASSLGDRGMGGYTF. V is TRBV5-4 and J is TRBJ1-2; 10 bases are a match to TRBD1. This CDR3 comprises 15 residues. Germline CDR1 and CDR2: SGHNT and YYREEE (reference sequence). Trimming removed 0 bases from V and 7 bases from J; junction bases left unmatched: 6.

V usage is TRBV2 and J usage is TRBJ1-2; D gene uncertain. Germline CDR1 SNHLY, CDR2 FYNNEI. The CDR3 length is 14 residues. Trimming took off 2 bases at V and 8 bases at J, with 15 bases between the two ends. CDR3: CASSESQILWGYTF. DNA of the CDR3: TGTGCCAGCAGTGAATCACAGATTTTATGGGGCTACACCTTC.